The next 7 T cell receptor beta chains were all read from a single sample in a study of T-cell memory formation after mild COVID-19. Each CDR3 protein is one row after TCRdb ran MiXCR on the 5' RACE reads. The data show a few hundred thousand distinct CDR3 sequences, 20% to 25% seen once. Sequencing used PBMCs or a T cell subset sorted from them (not recorded which). The receptors stem from an adult woman who had mild COVID-19 (a few samples of this study predate the infection). Cell type and time point are not known.

This clonotype was seen more than once but under ten times. The chain is built from TRBV15 and TRBJ1-2; D is possibly TRBD1 (5 bases). This CDR3 comprises 14 residues. Trimming took 5 bases from V and 2 from J, leaving 12 bases between them. Germline lookup yields CDR1 LNHNV and CDR2 YYDKDF (reference sequence). In DNA form, the CDR3 reads TGTGCCACCAGCCCGATGAGGGGCAACTATGGCTACACCTTC. It yields the protein CATSPMRGNYGYTF.

This chain connects TRBV6-2 or TRBV6-3 to TRBJ2-1; 11 nucleotides align to TRBD2. From germline, CDR1 is MNHEY and CDR2 SVGEGT. This CDR3 has 16 residues. V trimming: 1 base; J trimming: 6 bases; junction bases outside the gene matches: 5. The CDR3 DNA follows: TGTGCCAGCAGTTACTTAGCGGGAGGGCCGGGCAATGAGCAGTTCTTC. This codes for CASSYLAGGPGNEQFF.

The V and J genes are TRBV12-3 or TRBV12-4 and TRBJ1-5; D is ambiguous. The CDR3 is 12 residues long. V lost 6 bases, J lost 9 bases, and 12 bases lay in between. CDR3 region: CASSGVPWPQHF. The CDR3 nucleotides are TGTGCCAGCAGCGGGGTCCCATGGCCCCAGCATTTT.

There are a few counts of this clonotype. This chain's CDR3 is CASRFRAEAFF. CDR3 bases: TGTGCCAGCAGGTTCCGAGCTGAAGCTTTCTTT. The chain couples TRBV25-1 to TRBJ1-1; no clear D. The CDR3 runs 11 residues. Trimming stripped 6 bases from V and 6 bases from J, with 8 bases between. The germline CDR1 and CDR2 sequences are MGHDK and SYGVNS.

This clonotype was seen a handful of times. V gene TRBV5-1 combines with J gene TRBJ2-3, with TRBD2 matching over 9 bases. CDR3 size: 18 residues. CDR1 and CDR2 (germline): SGHRS, YFSETQ. The trim removed 0 bases at V and 0 bases at J, leaving 8 bases unmatched. DNA for the CDR3: TGCGCCAGCAGCTTGGGGACTAGCGTGGATGGTAGCACAGATACGCAGTATTTT. It translates to CASSLGTSVDGSTDTQYF.

V gene TRBV5-1 combines with J gene TRBJ1-1; 9 bases map to TRBD1. Germline V gene lookup returns CDR1 SGHRS and CDR2 YFSETQ. The CDR3 extends over 18 amino acids. Trimming took 5 bases from V and 3 from J; bases not matched to a gene: 17. The CDR3, as DNA: TGCGCCAGCAGAATTGGAGTGCCACAGGGGGCTAGGGACACTGAAGCTTTCTTT. The encoded protein is CASRIGVPQGARDTEAFF. The whole variable domain, filled in from reference TRBV5-1 and TRBJ1-1, reads KAGVTQTPRYLIKTRGQQVTLSCSPISGHRSVSWYQQTPGQGLQFLFEYFSETQRNKGNFPGRFSGRQFSNSRSEMNVSTLELGDSALYLCASRIGVPQGARDTEAFFGQGTRLTVV.

This chain joins TRBV14 and TRBJ1-6; D not resolved. V was trimmed by 4 bases and J by 6 bases, leaving 13 bases between them. Germline CDR1 SGHDN, CDR2 FVKESK. CDR3 length: 15 residues. In DNA form, the CDR3 reads TGTGCCAGCAGCCGGGGAGGGTTCGCTAATTCACCCCTCCACTTT. Amino acids: CASSRGGFANSPLHF.